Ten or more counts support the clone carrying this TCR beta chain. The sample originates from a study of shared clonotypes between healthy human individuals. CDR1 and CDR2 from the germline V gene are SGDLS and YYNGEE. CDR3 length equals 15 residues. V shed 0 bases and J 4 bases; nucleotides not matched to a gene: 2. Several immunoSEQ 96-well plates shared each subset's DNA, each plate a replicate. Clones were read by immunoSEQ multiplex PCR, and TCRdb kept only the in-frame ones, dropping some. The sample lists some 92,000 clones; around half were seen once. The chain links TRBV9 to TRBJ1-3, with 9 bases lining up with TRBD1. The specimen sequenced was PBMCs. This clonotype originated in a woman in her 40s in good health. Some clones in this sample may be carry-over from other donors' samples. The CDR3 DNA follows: TGTGCCAGCAGCGTAGGGACAGGGGCCGGAAACACCATATATTTT. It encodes CASSVGTGAGNTIYF.